This TCR beta chain was profiled in a study of Tregs in tolerant kidney transplant recipients. Related graft donors supplied nonmyeloablative bone marrow transplants, and mixed chimerism was transient. Unstimulated Tregs (CD4+CD25+CD127-) and CD4+CD25- non-Tregs were sorted from PBMCs. Turning to this clone: Read coverage stops 3 residues before the CDR3 terminus; the germline J gene supplies the remainder.

Sequencing was performed with immunoSEQ multiplex PCR; in TCRdb, only in-frame clones are kept and a portion is missing. The sample features some 22,000 clones, with over 4% in its top ten. The CDR3 runs 15 residues. Trimming shortened V by 4 bases and J by 5 bases, and 16 bases separated the two germline ends. Germline lookup yields CDR1 SGHAT and CDR2 FQNNGV. The sample consisted of CD4+ T cells from blood (PBMCs), taken 6 months after the transplant. The receptor was derived from a human patient who received a combined kidney and bone marrow transplant. The graft donor may be the source of some T cells. This chain uses TRBV11-2 with TRBJ2-3, with a tentative D call TRBD2 (6 bases). The sequenced CDR3 bases are TGTGCCAGCAGCTCGTTGGGACTTCTGGAAGATACG. This gives the protein CASSSLGLLEDT. The full CDR3 is CASSSLGLLEDTQYF. Variable domain in full (rest from reference TRBV11-2 and TRBJ2-3): EAGVAQSPRYKIIEKRQSVAFWCNPISGHATLYWYQQILGQGPKLLIQFQNNGVVDDSQLPKDRFSAERLKGVDSTLKIQPAKLEDSAVYLCASSSLGLLEDTQYFGPGTRLTVL.